One and the same sample provided the 14 T cell receptor beta chains below, sequenced in a study of blood T cell repertoires in COVID-19. Data came from immunoSEQ multiplex PCR; TCRdb stores just in-frame clones and leaves some out. The sample contains almost 200,000 clones, over 80% of which appear only once. Specimen: peripheral blood. These receptors all come from a man in his fifties or sixties with COVID-19, enrolled during active disease.

The chain employs TRBV27 and TRBJ1-2, with a possible D match to TRBD1 (5 bases). Looked up from germline, CDR1 is MNHEY and CDR2 is SMNVEV (reference sequence). Trimming left V 5 bases short and J 5 bases short, with 15 bases between. The CDR3 runs to 14 residues. CDR3 residues: CASSPAEGRYGYTF. DNA for the CDR3: TGTGCCAGCAGTCCGGCGGAGGGGCGGTATGGCTACACCTTC.

The V and J genes are TRBV6-5 and TRBJ1-5; weak D call: TRBD1 (5 bases). Germline CDR1 MNHEY, CDR2 SVGAGI. The V gene lost 0 bases and the J gene lost 7 bases, with 7 bases spanning the gap. This CDR3 is 13 amino acids long. The CDR3 nucleotides read TGTGCCAGCAGTTACTCCAGGGTCCAGCCCCAGCATTTT. It yields the protein CASSYSRVQPQHF.

This chain uses TRBV9 with TRBJ1-2; TRBD1 matches 12 bases. CDR3 length: 15 residues. Germline values: CDR1 SGDLS, CDR2 YYNGEE. Trimming cost V 3 bases and J 4 bases; bases outside gene matches: 4. The CDR3 sequence is CASSEGTGGLYGYTF. DNA for the CDR3: TGTGCCAGCAGCGAGGGGACAGGGGGCCTCTATGGCTACACCTTC.

The chain employs TRBV6-5 and TRBJ1-2; TRBD1 aligns across 7 bases. The CDR3 consists of 13 residues. Germline-derived CDR1 and CDR2 are MNHEY and SVGAGI. Unmatched junction bases numbered 13, after V lost 5 bases and J lost 13 bases. CDR3 DNA: TGTGCCAGCAGTAACAGACAGGGAACGGACTGCACCTTC. The encoded protein is CASSNRQGTDCTF.

The J gene is TRBJ1-4, the V gene TRBV5-1; TRBD1 aligns across 8 bases. Unmatched junction bases numbered 4, after V lost 2 bases and J lost 1 base. Looked up from germline, CDR1 is SGHRS and CDR2 is YFSETQ. The CDR3 is 16 amino acids. The CDR3, as DNA: TGCGCCAGCAGCTTTTACGACAGGGGAACTAATGAAAAACTGTTTTTT. This gives the protein CASSFYDRGTNEKLFF.

V and J are TRBV30 and TRBJ2-7; a weak D match, TRBD1 (5 bases). This CDR3 is 13 amino acids long. Germline V gene lookup returns CDR1 GTSNPN and CDR2 SVGIG (reference sequence). The V end lost 2 bases, the J end lost 1 base, and 9 bases lay between the germline ends. CDR3 bases: TGTGCCTGGAGTAGGGGCAGGTCCTACGAGCAGTACTTC. Its translation: CAWSRGRSYEQYF.

The chain has TRBV10-3 and TRBJ1-3; TRBD1 is a possible D gene (6 bases). The V end was cut by 6 bases, the J end by 4 bases, with 16 bases between. This CDR3 is 15 amino acids long. CDR1 and CDR2 (germline): ENHRY, SYGVKD. CDR3 sequence reads: CAISPTGSSGNTIYF. In DNA form, the CDR3 reads TGTGCCATCAGCCCCACAGGGTCATCCGGAAACACCATATATTTT.

This rearrangement joins TRBV4-1 to TRBJ2-7, with D tentatively TRBD2 (7 bases). In germline, CDR1 is MGHRA, CDR2 YSYEKL. The CDR3 extends over 15 amino acids. The V and J ends lost 3 bases and 4 bases respectively, with 16 bases between them. DNA of the CDR3: TGCGCCAGCAGCCAGCTGGGGGGGGCTAGTTACGAGCAGTACTTC. Its translation is CASSQLGGASYEQYF.

The rearrangement uses TRBV9 and TRBJ2-3; D gene uncertain. Germline CDR1 reads SGDLS; CDR2 reads YYNGEE. The CDR3 is made up of 15 amino acids. Between the trimmed V and J ends, which lost 0 bases and 4 bases, there was a span of 12 bases. The CDR3 spells CASSVGLESADTQYF. CDR3 DNA: TGTGCCAGCAGCGTAGGTCTGGAGAGTGCAGATACGCAGTATTTT.

V usage is TRBV5-4 and J usage is TRBJ2-7; 13 bases match TRBD2. The CDR3 is 17 amino acids. Germline V gene lookup returns CDR1 SGHNT and CDR2 YYREEE (reference sequence). Unmatched junction bases numbered 7, after V lost 4 bases and J lost 0 bases. CDR3 sequence (DNA): TGTGCCAGCAGCCAGACCCGGACTAGCGGGGGCTCCTACGAGCAGTACTTC. Translating it yields CASSQTRTSGGSYEQYF.

This clone has a single count. The V call is TRBV27, the J call TRBJ1-2; TRBD1 agrees at 7 bases. The germline V gene encodes CDR1 MNHEY and CDR2 SMNVEV (reference sequence). There are 16 residues in the CDR3. V dropped 4 bases and J dropped 7; count of bases not matched to a gene: 15. In nucleotides, the CDR3 is TGTGCCAGCAGTTCGGGACAGCTCACAGGGATTCGTGGCTACACCTTC. It codes for CASSSGQLTGIRGYTF.

The chain joins TRBV28 to TRBJ1-1, with 8 positions matching TRBD1. Trimming at V came to 7 bases and at J to 3 bases, leaving 7 bases not matched to a gene. Germline V gives CDR1 MDHEN, CDR2 SYDVKM. This CDR3 has 14 amino acids. DNA of the CDR3: TGTGCCAGCAACTTACAGGGGGTCCACACTGAAGCTTTCTTT. Translation gives CASNLQGVHTEAFF. Looking up the rest from reference TRBV28 and TRBJ1-1 gives the full variable domain: DVKVTQSSRYLVKRTGEKVFLECVQDMDHENMFWYRQDPGLGLRLIYFSYDVKMKEKGDIPEGYSVSREKKERFSLILESASTNQTSMYLCASNLQGVHTEAFFGQGTRLTVV.

Only a few counts were recorded for this clone. V is TRBV11-3 and J is TRBJ2-7; TRBD2 aligns across 7 bases. Germline V gives CDR1 SGHNT, CDR2 YENEEA. Trimming took 4 bases from V and 2 from J; bases not matched to a gene: 11. The CDR3 length is 16 residues. CDR3 protein: CASSSSTGGGPYEQYF. The CDR3 nucleotides are TGTGCCAGCAGCTCTTCCACGGGGGGAGGGCCCTACGAGCAGTACTTC.

This chain connects TRBV10-3 to TRBJ1-1, with D possibly matching TRBD1 (5 bases). This CDR3 is built from 16 residues. Trimming removed 0 bases from V and 1 base from J, with 12 bases in between. Per germline, CDR1 ENHRY and CDR2 SYGVKD. This CDR3 is CAISESSGRGNTEAFF. For the CDR3, the DNA is TGTGCCATCAGTGAGTCCTCAGGGCGAGGGAACACTGAAGCTTTCTTT.